These 21 T cell receptor beta chains came from one sample sequenced in a study of shared clonotypes between healthy human individuals. Only CD45RO-negative cells positively selected for CCR7 counted as naive CD8 cells, so terminally differentiated effector memory CD45RA+ cells were excluded. Method: immunoSEQ multiplex PCR; TCRdb's copy keeps in-frame clones and lacks some. The table has hundreds of thousands of clones, roughly 96% seen once. Sequencing was carried out using naive CD8+ T cells sorted from blood. The receptors come from a young woman in good health.

J is TRBJ2-1 and V is TRBV13; 8 nucleotides match TRBD2. Per the germline V gene, CDR1 is PRHDT and CDR2 is FYEKMQ (reference sequence). CDR3 length: 14 amino acids. V lost 8 bases and J lost 6; bases outside the gene matches: 9. CDR3 sequence reads: CASWIAGTINEQFF. CDR3 nucleotides: TGTGCCAGCTGGATAGCGGGAACCATCAATGAGCAGTTCTTC.

This chain links TRBV7-6 with TRBJ1-1; 7 bases map to TRBD1. The germline gives CDR1 SGHVS, CDR2 FNYEAQ. The CDR3 is 17 residues long. Losses at the gene ends were 3 bases for V and 0 bases for J; bases not matched to a gene: 10. CDR3 protein: CASSFWRGRGLNTEAFF. The CDR3, as DNA: TGTGCCAGCAGCTTTTGGAGGGGGCGCGGGTTGAACACTGAAGCTTTCTTT.

This clone showed up just once. The chain combines TRBV11-2 with TRBJ2-7, with D tentatively TRBD1 or TRBD2 (5 bases each). The CDR3 spans 15 residues. Germline loops: CDR1 SGHAT, CDR2 FQNNGV. Trimming took off 4 bases at V and 3 bases at J, with 16 bases between the two ends. The CDR3: CASSWNRDGFYEQYF. In nucleotides, the CDR3 is TGTGCCAGCAGCTGGAACCGGGACGGTTTCTACGAGCAGTACTTC.

The V call is TRBV7-9, the J call TRBJ2-1; the D gene is possibly TRBD2 (5 bases). The CDR3 runs 14 residues. Between the trimmed V and J ends, which lost 1 base and 4 bases, there was a span of 8 bases. Germline CDR1 reads SEHNR; CDR2 reads FQNEAQ (reference sequence). The chain's CDR3 is CASSLGEPYNEQFF. CDR3 in DNA: TGTGCCAGCAGCTTAGGGGAGCCGTACAATGAGCAGTTCTTC.

CDR3 DNA: TGTGCCAGCAGCCTTGAGGGCGGGGACGAGCAGTACTTC. Translating it yields CASSLEGGDEQYF. The rearrangement links TRBV9 to TRBJ2-7; D possibly corresponds to TRBD2 (6 bases). The germline V and J ends were trimmed by 4 bases and 5 bases, with 13 bases remaining between them. Germline assignment: CDR1 SGDLS and CDR2 YYNGEE. The CDR3 sequence is 13 residues long. Full variable domain (missing parts from reference TRBV9 and TRBJ2-7): DSGVTQTPKHLITATGQRVTLRCSPRSGDLSVYWYQQSLDQGLQFLIQYYNGEERAKGNILERFSAQQFPDLHSELNLSSLELGDSALYFCASSLEGGDEQYFGPGTRLTVT.

Only a few counts were recorded for this clone. V and J are TRBV27 and TRBJ2-1; 8 nucleotides align to TRBD2. The CDR3 loop spans 11 amino acids. From germline, CDR1 is MNHEY and CDR2 SMNVEV (reference sequence). Trimming cost V 5 bases and J 9 bases; bases outside gene matches: 0. This CDR3 reads CASSSGGEQFF. The CDR3 coding sequence is TGTGCCAGCAGTAGCGGGGGTGAGCAGTTCTTC.

J is TRBJ1-4 and V is TRBV6-5, with TRBD1 as a possible D gene (6 bases). Germline CDR1 is MNHEY and CDR2 is SVGAGI. The CDR3 is 16 amino acids. Between the trimmed V and J ends, which lost 4 bases and 0 bases, there was a span of 12 bases. The CDR3 DNA reads TGTGCCAGCAGTTCTTATCCAGGGGCAACTAATGAAAAACTGTTTTTT. This gives the protein CASSSYPGATNEKLFF.

V and J are TRBV10-2 and TRBJ2-6, with D uncertain. V lost 6 bases and J 0 bases, leaving 9 bases between the germline ends. The germline V gene encodes CDR1 WSHSY and CDR2 SAAADI. The CDR3 loop spans 15 amino acids. CDR3 DNA: TGCGCCAGCAGCGAGACACGCTCTGGGGCCAACGTCCTGACTTTC. Translated: CASSETRSGANVLTF.

The chain is built from TRBV6-5 and TRBJ1-1; 9 positions agree with TRBD1. V lost 5 bases and J lost 5; bases outside the gene matches: 9. There are 15 residues in the CDR3. Germline V CDR1 and CDR2: MNHEY, SVGAGI. CDR3 sequence reads: CASSQEDRGLTEAFF. The DNA for the CDR3 is TGTGCCAGCAGTCAAGAAGACAGGGGGTTGACTGAAGCTTTCTTT.

The V call is TRBV30, the J call TRBJ2-7; no firm D call. Per the germline V gene, CDR1 is GTSNPN and CDR2 is SVGIG (reference sequence). Trimming left V 0 bases short and J 6 bases short, with 9 bases between. The CDR3 covers 12 residues. The CDR3 spells CAWSVLSPEQYF. Here the CDR3 DNA reads TGTGCCTGGAGTGTACTCAGTCCCGAGCAGTACTTC.

CDR3 DNA: TGTGCCAGTAGTATAGGGACAGGGGGCACTGAAGCTTTCTTT. Protein sequence: CASSIGTGGTEAFF. The V gene is TRBV19, the J gene TRBJ1-1; 10 positions match TRBD1. Germline V gene sequence: CDR1 LNHDA, CDR2 SQIVND (reference sequence). With V trimmed by 1 base and J by 4 bases, 0 bases remained unmatched. CDR3 length: 14 residues.

The rearrangement joins TRBV13 to TRBJ2-7; possibly TRBD1 for D (6 bases). Trimming stripped 8 bases from V and 0 bases from J, with 14 bases between. CDR3 length: 14 residues. The germline CDR1 and CDR2 sequences are PRHDT and FYEKMQ (reference sequence). The CDR3 coding sequence is TGTGCCAGCGGACAGAAAGGGCGCTCCTACGAGCAGTACTTC. Translation gives CASGQKGRSYEQYF. Full variable domain (missing parts from reference TRBV13 and TRBJ2-7): AAGVIQSPRHLIKEKRETATLKCYPIPRHDTVYWYQQGPGQDPQFLISFYEKMQSDKGSIPDRFSAQQFSDYHSELNMSSLELGDSALYFCASGQKGRSYEQYFGPGTRLTVT.

The chain's CDR3 is CASSPWGGGTNTEAFF. In nucleotides, the CDR3 is TGTGCCAGCTCACCATGGGGGGGCGGGACGAACACTGAAGCTTTCTTT. This rearrangement joins TRBV18 to TRBJ1-1; a weak D match, TRBD1 (6 bases). The germline V gene encodes CDR1 KGHSH and CDR2 LQKENI. This CDR3 spans 16 amino acids. With 2 bases removed from V and 1 base from J, the gap between germline ends came to 14 bases. Filled out from reference TRBV18 and TRBJ1-1, the complete variable domain reads NAGVMQNPRHLVRRRGQEARLRCSPMKGHSHVYWYRQLPEEGLKFMVYLQKENIIDESGMPKERFSAEFPKEGPSILRIQQVVRGDSAAYFCASSPWGGGTNTEAFFGQGTRLTVV.

This chain joins TRBV19 and TRBJ1-1, with 8 bases fitting TRBD1. Germline V gives CDR1 LNHDA, CDR2 SQIVND (reference sequence). The CDR3 consists of 15 residues. Germline trimming cut 4 bases from V and 0 bases from J; bases unmatched to any gene: 4. CDR3 DNA sequence: TGTGCCAGTAGTACAACAGGGGGATTGAACACTGAAGCTTTCTTT. Protein sequence: CASSTTGGLNTEAFF.

This clone was counted between two and nine times. This chain connects TRBV9 to TRBJ2-7; TRBD1 matches at 9 bases. CDR1 and CDR2 from the germline V gene are SGDLS and YYNGEE. V gave up 0 bases and J gave up 8 bases; unmatched junction bases: 3. The CDR3 consists of 13 residues. CDR3 nucleotide sequence: TGTGCCAGCAGCGTAGGGACAGGGGATCAGCAGTACTTC. This gives the protein CASSVGTGDQQYF.

V and J are TRBV19 and TRBJ2-2; D is unresolved. Looked up from germline, CDR1 is LNHDA and CDR2 is SQIVND (reference sequence). This CDR3 is 15 amino acids long. V lost 3 bases and J lost 0, with 8 bases in between. This CDR3 is CASSIYNANTGELFF. The CDR3 DNA reads TGTGCCAGTAGTATTTACAACGCGAACACCGGGGAGCTGTTTTTT.

The rearrangement links TRBV5-1 to TRBJ1-4; 9 bases align to TRBD1. Trimming took 4 bases from V and 6 from J; bases not matched to a gene: 10. The length of the CDR3 is 16 residues. Per germline, CDR1 SGHRS and CDR2 YFSETQ. As DNA, the CDR3 is TGCGCCAGCAGCCGGGGGACAGGGAATCGTGATGAAAAACTGTTTTTT. Its translation: CASSRGTGNRDEKLFF.

The chain is built from TRBV6-1 and TRBJ1-1; no definite D call. The germline V gene has CDR1 MNHNS and CDR2 SASEGT. Trimming pared 3 bases from V and 2 bases from J, leaving 16 bases between. The CDR3 extends over 16 amino acids. The CDR3 nucleotides read TGTGCCAGCAGTGAGTTAGGTATTCCGTTAAACACTGAAGCTTTCTTT. Amino acids: CASSELGIPLNTEAFF.

This chain joins TRBV28 and TRBJ1-5; D remains ambiguous. The V end was cut by 7 bases, the J end by 3 bases, with 13 bases between. The CDR3 contains 14 residues. Per the germline V gene, CDR1 is MDHEN and CDR2 is SYDVKM. Here the CDR3 DNA reads TGTGCCAGCACCCTCGGACGGTTCAATCAGCCCCAGCATTTT. Translated, it gives CASTLGRFNQPQHF.

The rearrangement uses TRBV19 and TRBJ1-2, with 10 bases fitting TRBD1. CDR1 is LNHDA and CDR2 is SQIVND in the germline V gene (reference sequence). V shed 7 bases, J shed 14 bases, and the junction held 10 bases outside the gene matches. The CDR3 is made up of 12 amino acids. CDR3 amino acids: CASTRDRGAQTF. The CDR3 nucleotides are TGTGCCAGTACCCGGGACAGGGGAGCTCAGACCTTC.

This chain links TRBV25-1 with TRBJ1-5; D is ambiguous. CDR3 length equals 14 residues. V lost 4 bases and J 0 bases, leaving 7 bases between the germline ends. Germline CDR1 is MGHDK and CDR2 is SYGVNS. The CDR3 here is CASSGVNSNQPQHF. The DNA for the CDR3 is TGTGCCAGCAGTGGGGTTAATAGCAATCAGCCCCAGCATTTT.